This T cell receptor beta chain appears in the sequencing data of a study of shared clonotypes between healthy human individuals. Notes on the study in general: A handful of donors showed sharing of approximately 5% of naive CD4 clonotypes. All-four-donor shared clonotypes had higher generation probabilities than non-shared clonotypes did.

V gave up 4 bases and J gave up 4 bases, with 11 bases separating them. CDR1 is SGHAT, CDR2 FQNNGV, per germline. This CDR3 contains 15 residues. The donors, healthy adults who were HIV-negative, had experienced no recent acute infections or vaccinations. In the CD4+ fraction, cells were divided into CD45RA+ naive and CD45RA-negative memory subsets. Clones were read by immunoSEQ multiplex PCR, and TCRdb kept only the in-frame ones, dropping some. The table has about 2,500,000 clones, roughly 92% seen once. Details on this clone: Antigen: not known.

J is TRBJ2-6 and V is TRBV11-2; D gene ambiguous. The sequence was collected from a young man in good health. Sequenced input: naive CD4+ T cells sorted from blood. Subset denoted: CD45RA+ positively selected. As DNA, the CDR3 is TGTGCCAGCAGCTGGCAGGTTTCCGGGGCCAACGTCCTGACTTTC. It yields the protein CASSWQVSGANVLTF.